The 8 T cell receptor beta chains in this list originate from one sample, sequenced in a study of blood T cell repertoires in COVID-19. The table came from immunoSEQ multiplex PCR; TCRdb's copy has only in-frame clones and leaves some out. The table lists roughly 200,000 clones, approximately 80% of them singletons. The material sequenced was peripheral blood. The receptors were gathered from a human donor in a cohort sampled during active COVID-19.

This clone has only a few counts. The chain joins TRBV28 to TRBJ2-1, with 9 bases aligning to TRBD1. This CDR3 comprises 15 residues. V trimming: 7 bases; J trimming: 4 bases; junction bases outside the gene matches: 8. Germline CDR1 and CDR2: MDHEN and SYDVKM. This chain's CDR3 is CASKLGGQGYNEQFF. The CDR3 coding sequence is TGTGCCAGCAAATTAGGAGGACAGGGGTACAATGAGCAGTTCTTC.

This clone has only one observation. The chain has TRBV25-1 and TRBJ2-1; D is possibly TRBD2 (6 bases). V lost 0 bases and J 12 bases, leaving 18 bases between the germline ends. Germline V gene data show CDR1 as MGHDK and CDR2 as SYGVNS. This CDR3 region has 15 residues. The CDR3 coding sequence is TGTGCCAGCAGTGAATACGGGGGAATGGGGGAGCGGCAGTTCTTC. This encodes CASSEYGGMGERQFF.

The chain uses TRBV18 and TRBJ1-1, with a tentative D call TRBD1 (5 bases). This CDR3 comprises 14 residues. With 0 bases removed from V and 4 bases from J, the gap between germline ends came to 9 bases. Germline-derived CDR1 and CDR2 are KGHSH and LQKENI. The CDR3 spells CASSPPQGLTEAFF. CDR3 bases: TGTGCCAGCTCACCACCGCAGGGCCTCACTGAAGCTTTCTTT.

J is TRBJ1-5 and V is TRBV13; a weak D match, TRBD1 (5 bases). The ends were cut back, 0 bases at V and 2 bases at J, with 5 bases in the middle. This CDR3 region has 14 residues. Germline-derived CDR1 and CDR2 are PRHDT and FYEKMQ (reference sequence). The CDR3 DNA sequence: TGTGCCAGCAGCTTAGGACAGGGCAATCAGCCCCAGCATTTT. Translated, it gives CASSLGQGNQPQHF.

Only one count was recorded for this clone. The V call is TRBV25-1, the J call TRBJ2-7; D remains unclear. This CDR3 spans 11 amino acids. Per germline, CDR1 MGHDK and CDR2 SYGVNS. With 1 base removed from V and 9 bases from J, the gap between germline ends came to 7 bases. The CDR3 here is CASSEFGSQYF. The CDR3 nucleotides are TGTGCCAGCAGTGAATTCGGTTCGCAGTACTTC.

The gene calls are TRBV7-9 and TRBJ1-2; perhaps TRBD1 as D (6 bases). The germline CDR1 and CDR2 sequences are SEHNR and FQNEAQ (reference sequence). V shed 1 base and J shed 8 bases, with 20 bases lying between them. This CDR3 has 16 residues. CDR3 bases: TGTGCCAGCAGCTTAGACCACTGGGGCAGGGGAACAGGCTACACCTTC. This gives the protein CASSLDHWGRGTGYTF.

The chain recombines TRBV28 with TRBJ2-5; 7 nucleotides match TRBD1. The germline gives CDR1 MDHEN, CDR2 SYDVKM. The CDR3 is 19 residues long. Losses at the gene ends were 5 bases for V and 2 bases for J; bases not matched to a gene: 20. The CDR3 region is CASSTTLSPHRGWQETQYF. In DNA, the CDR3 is TGTGCCAGCAGTACGACCTTAAGCCCCCACAGGGGTTGGCAAGAGACCCAGTACTTC.

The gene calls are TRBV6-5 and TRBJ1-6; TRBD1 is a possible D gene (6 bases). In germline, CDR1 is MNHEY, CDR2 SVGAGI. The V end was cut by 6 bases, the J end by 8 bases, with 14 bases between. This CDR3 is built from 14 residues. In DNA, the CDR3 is TGTGCCAGCAGGACGGGACAAGGAGATTCACCCCTCCACTTT. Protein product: CASRTGQGDSPLHF.